This T cell receptor (beta chain) was recorded in a study of OX40 agonist ivuxolimab in advanced cancers. Overall study: The patients' treatment was ivuxolimab, an agonistic anti-OX40 (CD134) antibody. Intravenous ivuxolimab was administered to patients every 2 weeks at 0.01 to 10 mg/kg.

Repertoires were generated with immunoSEQ multiplex PCR, while TCRdb's copy carries only in-frame clones and drops some. This table holds around 53,000 clones, around 84% found once. This clone was observed once. As yet, its antigen is unknown. Broader study findings: On average, a greater number of expanded clones characterised CD8+ T cells relative to CD4+.

This receptor was taken from an adult with an advanced solid tumor such as melanoma, head and neck, liver or kidney cancer. The sequenced sample was CD4+ or CD8+ T cells sorted from blood, obtained in a trial of the OX40 agonist ivuxolimab.

CDR3 sequence reads: CASSQAAGDAYEQYF. CDR3 nucleotides: TGTGCCAGCAGCCAGGCAGCGGGAGACGCCTACGAGCAGTACTTC. The chain recombines TRBV4-2 with TRBJ2-7, with 8 bases identical to TRBD2. Germline CDR1 is LGHNA and CDR2 is YNFKEQ. Trimming cost V 3 bases and J 2 bases; bases outside gene matches: 6. This CDR3 comprises 15 residues.